These 16 T cell receptor beta chains came from one sample sequenced in a study of type 1 and type 2 diabetes patients. PCR was run on genomic DNA. The TCR beta CDR3 region was amplified using 30 forward and 13 reverse primers. Using its own MiXCR run on the multiplex PCR reads, TCRdb lists one record per CDR3 protein. Altogether 250,000 to 300,000 distinct CDR3 sequences are present, more than 40% being singletons, with the ten largest covering about an eighth. Sequenced sample: peripheral blood mononuclear cells (PBMCs). Receptors originate from a man between 18 and 29 years old with type 2 diabetes.

The J gene is TRBJ2-7, the V gene TRBV14; D is perhaps TRBD2 (6 bases). The CDR3 has 13 amino acids. Germline V lookup: CDR1 SGHDN, CDR2 FVKESK. V gave up 4 bases and J gave up 8 bases, with 15 bases separating them. In DNA, the CDR3 is TGTGCCAGCAGCCGGGACTCCCATACGCAGCAGTACTTC. Translation gives CASSRDSHTQQYF.

The V gene is TRBV4-1, the J gene TRBJ2-7; D perhaps matches TRBD1 (6 bases). Trimming left V 6 bases short and J 0 bases short, with 15 bases between. The CDR3 totals 15 residues. Germline V gene sequence: CDR1 MGHRA, CDR2 YSYEKL. CDR3 sequence reads: CASRPKQGSSYEQYF. CDR3 DNA: TGCGCCAGCAGACCAAAGCAGGGGTCCTCCTACGAGCAGTACTTC.

The chain is built from TRBV7-2 and TRBJ2-7, with a tentative D call TRBD1 (6 bases). With the DNA end fitting TRBJ2-5 better, the J assignment may be wrong. The germline CDR1 and CDR2 sequences are SGHTA and FQGNSA. The CDR3 runs to 14 residues. The CDR3 is CASSSPGVWETQYF. CDR3 bases: TGTGCCAGCAGTTCACCAGGGGTGTGGGAGACCCAGTACTTC.

The genes are TRBV7-9 and TRBJ2-2, with 7 bases matching TRBD1. The CDR3 has 15 amino acids. V trimming: 4 bases; J trimming: 0 bases; junction bases outside the gene matches: 2. Germline V gene lookup returns CDR1 SEHNR and CDR2 FQNEAQ (reference sequence). CDR3 amino acids: CASSSDRANTGELFF. The CDR3, as DNA: TGTGCCAGCAGCTCTGACAGGGCGAACACCGGGGAGCTGTTTTTT.

This clonotype came up many times. The chain uses TRBV15 and TRBJ1-2, with TRBD1 as a possible D gene (6 bases). The length of the CDR3 is 13 residues. Trimming stripped 3 bases from V and 4 bases from J, with 9 bases between. Germline CDR1 and CDR2: LNHNV and YYDKDF (reference sequence). The CDR3 reads CATSRGTTYGYTF. For the CDR3, the DNA is TGTGCCACCAGCAGGGGGACAACCTATGGCTACACCTTC.

On this clonotype itself: This may come from a read error, since a much larger clone is one base off. A read error is likely, as this CDR3 ends without the conserved phenylalanine or tryptophan. The rearrangement links TRBV30 to TRBJ1-2; 10 bases are a match to TRBD1. From germline, CDR1 is GTSNPN and CDR2 SVGIG (reference sequence). V gave up 8 bases and J gave up 4 bases; unmatched junction bases: 4. CDR3 size: 12 residues. This CDR3 reads CAGDRGGYGYTS. CDR3 nucleotide sequence: TGTGCCGGGGACAGGGGCGGCTATGGCTACACCTCC.

This clonotype has just a few counts. V gene TRBV5-1 combines with J gene TRBJ2-2; 10 nucleotides agree with TRBD2. The trim removed 3 bases at V and 5 bases at J, leaving 4 bases unmatched. The germline V gene has CDR1 SGHRS and CDR2 YFSETQ. The CDR3 runs 15 residues. Here the CDR3 reads CASSSASGRTGELFF. The CDR3 DNA reads as TGCGCCAGCAGCTCCGCTAGCGGGAGAACCGGGGAGCTGTTTTTT.

This clonotype was counted only a few times. The CDR3 here is CASSPTGSETQYF. The CDR3 DNA is TGTGCCAGCAGCCCTACAGGGAGCGAGACCCAGTACTTC. The V call is TRBV28, the J call TRBJ2-5; maybe TRBD1 (6 bases). V lost 6 bases and J 5 bases, leaving 13 bases between the germline ends. The CDR3 is made up of 13 amino acids. The germline gives CDR1 MDHEN, CDR2 SYDVKM.

This chain connects TRBV20-1 to TRBJ1-1; D gene uncertain. The CDR3 totals 13 residues. Trimming stripped 5 bases from V and 2 bases from J, with 12 bases between. In germline, CDR1 is DFQATT, CDR2 SNEGSKA (reference sequence). CDR3 loop: CSASDWSNTEAFF. CDR3 nucleotide sequence: TGCAGTGCTTCGGACTGGAGTAACACTGAAGCTTTCTTT.

The gene calls are TRBV27 and TRBJ2-7, with 14 bases matching TRBD2. V dropped 4 bases and J dropped 5; count of bases not matched to a gene: 16. Germline CDR1 reads MNHEY; CDR2 reads SMNVEV (reference sequence). CDR3 length: 19 amino acids. CDR3 coding DNA: TGTGCCAGCAGTTCCAAACCGGGACTAGCGGGAGTTGGCGGCAACGAGCAGTACTTC. Residues: CASSSKPGLAGVGGNEQYF.

The chain recombines TRBV27 with TRBJ1-1; D perhaps matches TRBD1 (5 bases). The CDR3 totals 14 residues. V dropped 3 bases and J dropped 2 bases, with 10 bases sitting between them. The V gene's germline CDR1 is MNHEY and CDR2 SMNVEV (reference sequence). The CDR3 here is CASSFRGVNTEAFF. The CDR3 coding sequence is TGTGCCAGCAGTTTTAGGGGAGTAAACACTGAAGCTTTCTTT.

The rearrangement joins TRBV6-6 to TRBJ1-1, with a weak D call TRBD1 (5 bases). V lost 10 bases to trimming and J lost 3 bases, with 12 bases between them. From germline, CDR1 is MNHNY and CDR2 SVGAGI (reference sequence). CDR3 length: 12 amino acids. The CDR3 DNA follows: TGTGCCATCAGGGCGGAGGACACTGAAGCTTTCTTT. It translates to CAIRAEDTEAFF.

To note about this clonotype: A clone one base away is much larger, so this may be a read error. The V call is TRBV19, the J call TRBJ2-5; D remains ambiguous. CDR3 length equals 14 residues. Germline V lookup: CDR1 LNHDA, CDR2 SQIVND (reference sequence). The CDR3 sequence: CASSVDQSQETQYF. The CDR3 DNA is TGTGCCAGTAGTGTAGATCAGAGCCAAGAGACCCAGTACTTC. Using reference TRBV19 and TRBJ2-5 for the parts outside the CDR3, the full variable domain is DGGITQSPKYLFRKEGQNVTLSCEQNLNHDAMYWYRQDPGQGLRLIYYSQIVNDFQKGDIAEGYSVSREKKESFPLTVTSAQKNPTAFYLCASSVDQSQETQYFGPGTRLLVL.

This sequence joins TRBV24-1 and TRBJ2-3; D is unresolved. Germline CDR1 KGHDR, CDR2 SFDVKD. The CDR3 spans 12 residues. V shed 4 bases and J shed 3 bases, with 4 bases lying between them. This CDR3 is CATSENTDTQYF. CDR3 nucleotide sequence: TGTGCCACCAGTGAGAATACAGATACGCAGTATTTT.

This clonotype has just a few counts. This sequence joins TRBV30 and TRBJ2-1; 8 nucleotides line up with TRBD2. The CDR3 is 17 residues long. The germline V gene has CDR1 GTSNPN and CDR2 SVGIG (reference sequence). The J segment lost 1 base and the V segment lost 0 bases, leaving 8 bases of the junction unmatched. The DNA for the CDR3 is TGTGCCTGGAGTGTACTCCGGACTAGCTCGTCCTACAATGAGCAGTTCTTC. It specifies CAWSVLRTSSSYNEQFF.

V and J are TRBV27 and TRBJ2-1; 11 bases fit TRBD2. Germline-derived CDR1 and CDR2 are MNHEY and SMNVEV (reference sequence). The CDR3 consists of 15 residues. J was trimmed by 8 bases and V by 1 base; bases with no gene match: 4. CDR3 DNA: TGTGCCAGCAGTTTATTGACTAGCGGGGAAGATGAGCAGTTCTTC. Residues: CASSLLTSGEDEQFF.